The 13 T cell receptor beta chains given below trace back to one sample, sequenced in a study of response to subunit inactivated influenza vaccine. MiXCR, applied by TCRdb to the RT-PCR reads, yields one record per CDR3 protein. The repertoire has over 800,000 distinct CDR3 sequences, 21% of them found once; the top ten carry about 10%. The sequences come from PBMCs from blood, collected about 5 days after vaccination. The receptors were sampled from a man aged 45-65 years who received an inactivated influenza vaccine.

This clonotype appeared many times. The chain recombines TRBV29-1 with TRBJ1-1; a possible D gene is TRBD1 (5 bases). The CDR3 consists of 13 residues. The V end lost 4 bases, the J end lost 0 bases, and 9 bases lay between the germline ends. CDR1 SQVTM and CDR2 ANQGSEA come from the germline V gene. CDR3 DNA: TGCAGCGTTGTTGGACACTTGAACACTGAAGCTTTCTTT. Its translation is CSVVGHLNTEAFF.

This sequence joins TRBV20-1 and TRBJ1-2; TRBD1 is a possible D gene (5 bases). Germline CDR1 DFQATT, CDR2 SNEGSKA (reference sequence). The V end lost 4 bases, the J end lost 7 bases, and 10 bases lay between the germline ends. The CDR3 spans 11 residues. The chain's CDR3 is CSATGTGGYTF. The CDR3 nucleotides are TGCAGTGCTACCGGGACGGGTGGCTACACCTTC.

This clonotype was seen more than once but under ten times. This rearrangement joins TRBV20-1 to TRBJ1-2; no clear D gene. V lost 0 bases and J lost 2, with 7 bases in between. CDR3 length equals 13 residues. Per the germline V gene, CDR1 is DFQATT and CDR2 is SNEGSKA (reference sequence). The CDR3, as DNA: TGCAGTGCTAGAGATCAACAGAACTATGGCTACACCTTC. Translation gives CSARDQQNYGYTF.

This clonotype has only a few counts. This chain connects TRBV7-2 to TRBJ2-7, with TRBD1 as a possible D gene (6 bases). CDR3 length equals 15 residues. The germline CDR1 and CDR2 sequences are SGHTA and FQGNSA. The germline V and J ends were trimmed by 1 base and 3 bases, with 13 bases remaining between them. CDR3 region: CASSLGGGKRYEQYF. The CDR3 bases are TGTGCCAGCAGCTTAGGAGGGGGAAAGCGCTACGAGCAGTACTTC.

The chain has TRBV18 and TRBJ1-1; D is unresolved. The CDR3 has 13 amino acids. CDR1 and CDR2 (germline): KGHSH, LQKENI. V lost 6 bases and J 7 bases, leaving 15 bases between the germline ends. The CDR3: CASSPSLEGEAFF. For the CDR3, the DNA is TGTGCCAGCTCCCCGTCACTGGAGGGTGAAGCTTTCTTT.

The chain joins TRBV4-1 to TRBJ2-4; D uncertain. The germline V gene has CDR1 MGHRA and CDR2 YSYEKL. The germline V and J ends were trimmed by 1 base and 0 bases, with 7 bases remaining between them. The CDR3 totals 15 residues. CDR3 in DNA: TGCGCCAGCAGCCAAGCCCCGTTAGCCAAAAACATTCAGTACTTC. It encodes CASSQAPLAKNIQYF.

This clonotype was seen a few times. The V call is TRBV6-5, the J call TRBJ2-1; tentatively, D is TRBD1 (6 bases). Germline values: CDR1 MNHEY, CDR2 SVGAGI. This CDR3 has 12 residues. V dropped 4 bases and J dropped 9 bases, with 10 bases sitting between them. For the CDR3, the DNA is TGTGCCAGCAGTTTCCTCAGGGGTGAGCAGTTCTTC. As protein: CASSFLRGEQFF.

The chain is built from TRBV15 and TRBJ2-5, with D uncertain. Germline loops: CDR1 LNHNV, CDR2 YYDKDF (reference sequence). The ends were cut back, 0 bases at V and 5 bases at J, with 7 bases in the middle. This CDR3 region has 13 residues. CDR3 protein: CATSREKRETQYF. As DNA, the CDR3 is TGTGCCACCAGCAGAGAAAAAAGGGAGACCCAGTACTTC. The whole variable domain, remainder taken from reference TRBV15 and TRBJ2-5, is DAMVIQNPRYQVTQFGKPVTLSCSQTLNHNVMYWYQQKSSQAPKLLFHYYDKDFNNEADTPDNFQSRRPNTSFCFLDIRSPGLGDTAMYLCATSREKRETQYFGPGTRLLVL.

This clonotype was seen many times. Here the CDR3 DNA reads TGTGCCATCAGTGAGTCCCGGACAGTTTACACCGGGGAGCTGTTTTTT. It is translated as CAISESRTVYTGELFF. This chain joins TRBV10-3 and TRBJ2-2; possible D gene TRBD1, 6 bases. In germline, CDR1 is ENHRY, CDR2 SYGVKD. This CDR3 has 16 amino acids. The V end lost 0 bases, the J end lost 3 bases, and 11 bases lay between the germline ends.

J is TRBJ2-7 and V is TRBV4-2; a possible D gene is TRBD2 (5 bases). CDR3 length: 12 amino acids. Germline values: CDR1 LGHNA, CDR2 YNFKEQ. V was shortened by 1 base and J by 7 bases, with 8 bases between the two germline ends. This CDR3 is CASSQAGYEQYF. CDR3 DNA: TGTGCCAGCAGCCAAGCGGGGTATGAGCAGTACTTC.

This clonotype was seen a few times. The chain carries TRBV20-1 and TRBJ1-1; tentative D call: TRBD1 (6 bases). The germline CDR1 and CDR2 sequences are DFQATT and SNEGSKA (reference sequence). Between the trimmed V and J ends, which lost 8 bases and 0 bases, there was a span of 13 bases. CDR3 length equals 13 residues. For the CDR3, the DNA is TGCAGTTCCCGGGACACTCTGAACACTGAAGCTTTCTTT. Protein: CSSRDTLNTEAFF.

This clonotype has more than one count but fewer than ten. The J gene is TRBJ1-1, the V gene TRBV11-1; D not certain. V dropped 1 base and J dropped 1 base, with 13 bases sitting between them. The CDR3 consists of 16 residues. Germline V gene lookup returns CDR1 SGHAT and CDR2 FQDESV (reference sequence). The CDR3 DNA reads TGTGCCAGCAGCTTAGAAGGCGGCGGAACGAACACTGAAGCTTTCTTT. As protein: CASSLEGGGTNTEAFF.

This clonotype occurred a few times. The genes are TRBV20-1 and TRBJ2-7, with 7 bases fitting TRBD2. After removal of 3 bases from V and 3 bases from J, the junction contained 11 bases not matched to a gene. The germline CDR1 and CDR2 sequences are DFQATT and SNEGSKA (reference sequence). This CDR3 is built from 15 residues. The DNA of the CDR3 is TGCAGTGCTAGGGAACCGACTAGCCGTCTCTACGAGCAGTACTTC. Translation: CSAREPTSRLYEQYF.